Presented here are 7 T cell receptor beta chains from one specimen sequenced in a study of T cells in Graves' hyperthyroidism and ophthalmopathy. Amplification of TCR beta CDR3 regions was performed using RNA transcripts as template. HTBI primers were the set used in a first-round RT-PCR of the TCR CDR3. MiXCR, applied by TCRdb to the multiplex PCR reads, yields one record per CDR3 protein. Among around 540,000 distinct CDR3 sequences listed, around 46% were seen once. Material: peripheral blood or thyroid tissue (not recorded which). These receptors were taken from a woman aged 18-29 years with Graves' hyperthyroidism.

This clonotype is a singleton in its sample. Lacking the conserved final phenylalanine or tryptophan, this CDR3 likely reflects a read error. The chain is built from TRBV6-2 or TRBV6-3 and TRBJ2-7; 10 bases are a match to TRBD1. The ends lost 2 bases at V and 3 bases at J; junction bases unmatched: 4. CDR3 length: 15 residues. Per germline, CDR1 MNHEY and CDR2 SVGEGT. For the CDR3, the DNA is TGTGCCAGCAGTTACCTCGGGACAGGGGACTACGAGCAGTACCTC. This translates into CASSYLGTGDYEQYL.

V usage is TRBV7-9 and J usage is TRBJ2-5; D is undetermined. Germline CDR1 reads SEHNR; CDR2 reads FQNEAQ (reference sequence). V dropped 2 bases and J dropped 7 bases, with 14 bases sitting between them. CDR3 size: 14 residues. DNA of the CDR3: TGTGCCAGCAGCTTAAATTCGGTTAAGGGGACCCAGTACTTC. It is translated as CASSLNSVKGTQYF.

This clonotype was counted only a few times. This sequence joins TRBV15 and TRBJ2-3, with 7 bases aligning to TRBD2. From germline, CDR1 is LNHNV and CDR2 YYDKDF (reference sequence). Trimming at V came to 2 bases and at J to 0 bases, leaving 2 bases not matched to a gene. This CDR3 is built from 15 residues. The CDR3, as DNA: TGTGCCACCAGCAGATGGGGGGGGAGCACAGATACGCAGTATTTT. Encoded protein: CATSRWGGSTDTQYF.

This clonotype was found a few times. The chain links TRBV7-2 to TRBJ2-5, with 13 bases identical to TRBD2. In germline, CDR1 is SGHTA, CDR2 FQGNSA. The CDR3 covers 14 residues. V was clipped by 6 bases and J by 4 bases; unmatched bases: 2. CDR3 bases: TGTGCCAGCAGAAGACTAGCGGGAGGAGAGACCCAGTACTTC. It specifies CASRRLAGGETQYF.

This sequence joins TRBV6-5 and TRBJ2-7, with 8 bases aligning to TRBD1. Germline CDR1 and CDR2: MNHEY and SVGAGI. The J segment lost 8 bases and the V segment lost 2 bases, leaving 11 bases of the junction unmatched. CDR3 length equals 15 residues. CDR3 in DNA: TGTGCCAGCAGTTACAACAGGGGGACTTCACGGAAGCAGTACTTC. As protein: CASSYNRGTSRKQYF.

CDR3 coding DNA: TGTGCCAGCAGCCTTTGGGTAAACGAGAACACTGAAGCTTTCTTT. This sequence encodes CASSLWVNENTEAFF. This chain links TRBV25-1 with TRBJ1-1; D not certain. The CDR3 is 15 residues long. Germline V gene data show CDR1 as MGHDK and CDR2 as SYGVNS. The V end was cut by 6 bases, the J end by 1 base, with 15 bases between.

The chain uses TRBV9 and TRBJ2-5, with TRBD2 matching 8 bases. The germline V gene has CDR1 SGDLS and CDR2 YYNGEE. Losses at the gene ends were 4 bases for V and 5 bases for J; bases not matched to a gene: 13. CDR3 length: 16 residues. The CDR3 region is CASSQDVAGSVETQYF. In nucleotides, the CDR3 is TGTGCCAGCAGCCAAGATGTAGCGGGAAGTGTGGAGACCCAGTACTTC. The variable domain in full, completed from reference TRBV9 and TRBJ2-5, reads DSGVTQTPKHLITATGQRVTLRCSPRSGDLSVYWYQQSLDQGLQFLIQYYNGEERAKGNILERFSAQQFPDLHSELNLSSLELGDSALYFCASSQDVAGSVETQYFGPGTRLLVL.